A selection of T cell receptor beta chains follows, all from one sample in a study of CD8 T cells in Susac syndrome. TCRdb passed the immunoSEQ multiplex PCR reads through MiXCR, listing each CDR3 protein once. The sample carries 300,000 to 350,000 distinct CDR3 sequences, roughly 94% recorded once. The sequenced material came from CD4+ T cells from PBMCs. The receptor source for this set is a human donor with multiple sclerosis. Both conserved end residues are part of each CDR3. A D gene is named only where the DNA matches it firmly. Clone size is stated in some rows and not others, as once, few, many or a class when expanded.

V gene: TRBV19
J gene: TRBJ1-5
D gene: .
clone size: .
CDR3 protein: CASSNKEVRSNQPQHF
CDR3 DNA: TGTGCCAGTAGTAATAAGGAGGTTCGGAGCAATCAGCCCCAGCATTTT

V gene: TRBV11-2
J gene: TRBJ2-4
D gene: .
clone size: .
CDR3 protein: CASSLGSGKGPNQYF
CDR3 DNA: TGTGCCAGCAGCTTAGGATCAGGGAAGGGCCCAAATCAGTACTTC

V gene: TRBV29-1
J gene: TRBJ2-5
D gene: .
clone size: .
CDR3 protein: CSVTRPGDSEETQYF
CDR3 DNA: TGCAGCGTTACCCGCCCGGGGGACTCGGAAGAGACCCAGTACTTC

V gene: TRBV5-1
J gene: TRBJ2-7
D gene: TRBD1
clone size: .
CDR3 protein: CASSVIGTDRYSEQYF
CDR3 DNA: TGCGCCAGCAGCGTAATAGGGACAGATCGGTATAGCGAGCAGTACTTC

V gene: TRBV30
J gene: TRBJ1-4
D gene: .
clone size: once
CDR3 protein: CAWSRTAGGKLFF
CDR3 DNA: TGTGCCTGGAGTAGGACGGCCGGGGGAAAACTGTTTTTT

V gene: TRBV19
J gene: TRBJ2-7
D gene: .
clone size: once
CDR3 protein: CASKLEWVSYEQYF
CDR3 DNA: TGTGCCAGTAAACTTGAGTGGGTCTCCTACGAGCAGTACTTC

V gene: TRBV5-1
J gene: TRBJ2-3
D gene: .
clone size: once
CDR3 protein: CASSLERWAQTDTQYF
CDR3 DNA: TGCGCCAGCAGCTTGGAGCGATGGGCCCAAACAGATACGCAGTATTTT

V gene: TRBV6-5
J gene: TRBJ2-7
D gene: .
clone size: .
CDR3 protein: CASRGQGGMEQYF
CDR3 DNA: TGTGCCAGCAGAGGGCAGGGGGGAATGGAGCAGTACTTC

V gene: TRBV10-3
J gene: TRBJ1-6
D gene: .
clone size: .
CDR3 protein: CAIRAGTLNSPLHF
CDR3 DNA: TGTGCCATCAGGGCAGGGACGCTCAATTCACCCCTCCACTTT

V gene: TRBV9
J gene: TRBJ1-4
D gene: .
clone size: .
CDR3 protein: CASSVELGGEKLFF
CDR3 DNA: TGTGCCAGCAGCGTAGAGCTAGGTGGCGAAAAACTGTTTTTT

V gene: TRBV18
J gene: TRBJ1-5
D gene: .
clone size: once
CDR3 protein: CASSPSGSRDQPQHF
CDR3 DNA: TGTGCCAGCTCACCATCGGGATCGAGGGATCAGCCCCAGCATTTT

V gene: TRBV7-3
J gene: TRBJ2-1
D gene: TRBD1
clone size: .
CDR3 protein: CASSSDRGAYNEQFF
CDR3 DNA: TGTGCCAGCAGCTCCGACAGGGGAGCCTACAATGAGCAGTTCTTC

V gene: TRBV20-1
J gene: TRBJ2-2
D gene: .
clone size: .
CDR3 protein: CSARDVSPGELFF
CDR3 DNA: TGCAGTGCTAGAGACGTAAGCCCCGGGGAGCTGTTTTTT

V gene: TRBV30
J gene: TRBJ1-1
D gene: .
clone size: .
CDR3 protein: CACRLWDSEAFF
CDR3 DNA: TGTGCCTGCCGCCTTTGGGACTCTGAAGCTTTCTTT

V gene: TRBV6-2/TRBV6-3
J gene: TRBJ2-7
D gene: TRBD2
clone size: .
CDR3 protein: CASRDSGNSYEQYF
CDR3 DNA: TGTGCCAGCCGGGATAGCGGGAACTCCTACGAGCAGTACTTC

V gene: TRBV13
J gene: TRBJ2-5
D gene: TRBD2
clone size: .
CDR3 protein: CASSLKSEGGPQTQYF
CDR3 DNA: TGTGCCAGCAGCTTAAAATCTGAGGGAGGGCCTCAGACCCAGTACTTC

V gene: TRBV5-6
J gene: TRBJ1-3
D gene: .
clone size: .
CDR3 protein: CASSLGGRVRSGNTIYF
CDR3 DNA: TGTGCCAGCAGCTTGGGGGGGAGGGTCCGCTCTGGAAACACCATATATTTT

V gene: TRBV3-1
J gene: TRBJ1-1
D gene: TRBD1
clone size: .
CDR3 protein: CASSLRPGGMNTEAFF
CDR3 DNA: TGTGCCAGCAGCCTAAGGCCAGGGGGCATGAACACTGAAGCTTTCTTT

V gene: TRBV19
J gene: TRBJ1-4
D gene: .
clone size: .
CDR3 protein: CASSSTAGTNEKLFF
CDR3 DNA: TGTGCCAGTAGTTCCACGGCGGGTACTAATGAAAAACTGTTTTTT

V gene: TRBV5-1
J gene: TRBJ2-2
D gene: TRBD1
clone size: .
CDR3 protein: CASSWNRGLGGELFF
CDR3 DNA: TGCGCCAGCAGCTGGAACAGGGGGCTCGGCGGGGAGCTGTTTTTT

V gene: TRBV18
J gene: TRBJ1-1
D gene: TRBD1
clone size: .
CDR3 protein: CASSPQPGQGLTEAFF
CDR3 DNA: TGTGCCAGCTCACCCCAGCCGGGACAGGGTTTGACTGAAGCTTTCTTT

V gene: TRBV12-3/TRBV12-4
J gene: TRBJ1-5
D gene: .
clone size: .
CDR3 protein: CASSRGPRSQHF
CDR3 DNA: TGTGCCAGCAGTCGAGGTCCCCGGAGCCAGCATTTT

V gene: TRBV6-1
J gene: TRBJ1-2
D gene: .
clone size: .
CDR3 protein: CASRIHYGYTF
CDR3 DNA: TGTGCCAGCAGGATCCACTATGGCTACACCTTC

V gene: TRBV30
J gene: TRBJ2-1
D gene: .
clone size: .
CDR3 protein: CAWTSGSSYNEQFF
CDR3 DNA: TGTGCCTGGACCTCGGGGAGCTCCTACAATGAGCAGTTCTTC

V gene: TRBV18
J gene: TRBJ2-5
D gene: TRBD2
clone size: .
CDR3 protein: CASSSSGSQETQYF
CDR3 DNA: TGTGCCAGCTCGTCCAGCGGGAGTCAAGAGACCCAGTACTTC

V gene: TRBV29-1
J gene: TRBJ1-1
D gene: .
clone size: .
CDR3 protein: CSVGGDDTEAFF
CDR3 DNA: TGCAGCGTTGGAGGGGACGACACTGAAGCTTTCTTT

V gene: TRBV7-2
J gene: TRBJ2-7
D gene: .
clone size: .
CDR3 protein: CASRLSGQRGEQYF
CDR3 DNA: TGTGCCAGCAGGCTTAGCGGACAAAGGGGAGAGCAGTACTTC

V gene: TRBV25-1
J gene: TRBJ2-5
D gene: .
clone size: .
CDR3 protein: CASSTGGRGKTQYF
CDR3 DNA: TGTGCCAGCAGCACCGGGGGGCGGGGGAAGACCCAGTACTTC

V gene: TRBV18
J gene: TRBJ2-5
D gene: .
clone size: .
CDR3 protein: CASSPLKSGGGETQYF
CDR3 DNA: TGTGCCAGCTCACCCTTGAAGAGCGGTGGGGGAGAGACCCAGTACTTC

V gene: TRBV7-9
J gene: TRBJ1-4
D gene: TRBD1
clone size: .
CDR3 protein: CASSERQGGGEKLFF
CDR3 DNA: TGTGCCAGCAGCGAAAGACAGGGTGGTGGCGAAAAACTGTTTTTT

V gene: TRBV30
J gene: TRBJ1-2
D gene: .
clone size: .
CDR3 protein: CAWAGGRGYGYTF
CDR3 DNA: TGTGCCTGGGCCGGGGGTCGTGGCTATGGCTACACCTTC

V gene: TRBV7-9
J gene: TRBJ2-1
D gene: TRBD2
clone size: .
CDR3 protein: CASSLALGLGYNEQFF
CDR3 DNA: TGTGCCAGCAGCTTAGCGTTAGGACTAGGTTACAATGAGCAGTTCTTC

V gene: TRBV12-3/TRBV12-4
J gene: TRBJ2-7
D gene: .
clone size: .
CDR3 protein: CASSEGGTAYEQYF
CDR3 DNA: TGTGCCAGCAGCGAGGGGGGAACAGCTTACGAGCAGTACTTC

V gene: TRBV9
J gene: TRBJ1-1
D gene: TRBD1
clone size: .
CDR3 protein: CASSATGGNTEAFF
CDR3 DNA: TGTGCCAGCAGCGCGACAGGGGGGAACACTGAAGCTTTCTTT

V gene: TRBV6-1
J gene: TRBJ1-1
D gene: .
clone size: few
CDR3 protein: CASTDRGDPKTEAFF
CDR3 DNA: TGTGCCAGCACAGACCGGGGGGACCCGAAGACTGAAGCTTTCTTT

V gene: TRBV12-3/TRBV12-4
J gene: TRBJ1-6
D gene: .
clone size: .
CDR3 protein: CASSLGYESHNSPLHF
CDR3 DNA: TGTGCCAGCAGTTTAGGTTACGAAAGTCATAATTCACCCCTCCACTTT

V gene: TRBV30
J gene: TRBJ1-2
D gene: .
clone size: .
CDR3 protein: CAWSVGLAGYTF
CDR3 DNA: TGTGCCTGGAGTGTTGGGTTGGCTGGCTACACCTTC

V gene: TRBV18
J gene: TRBJ2-5
D gene: TRBD1
clone size: .
CDR3 protein: CASSPGQGGQETQYF
CDR3 DNA: TGTGCCAGCTCACCTGGACAGGGGGGTCAAGAGACCCAGTACTTC

V gene: TRBV7-2
J gene: TRBJ2-7
D gene: TRBD2
clone size: .
CDR3 protein: CASSLGPTSGGVTYEQYF
CDR3 DNA: TGTGCCAGCAGCTTAGGGCCGACTAGCGGGGGGGTGACCTACGAGCAGTACTTC

V gene: TRBV20-1
J gene: TRBJ2-5
D gene: .
clone size: once
CDR3 protein: CSASPGDWIQETQYF
CDR3 DNA: TGCAGTGCTAGCCCCGGGGACTGGATCCAAGAGACCCAGTACTTC

V gene: TRBV3-1
J gene: TRBJ1-2
D gene: .
clone size: .
CDR3 protein: CASSQDPGPANYGYTF
CDR3 DNA: TGTGCCAGCAGCCAAGATCCAGGGCCAGCTAACTATGGCTACACCTTC

V gene: TRBV5-4
J gene: TRBJ1-1
D gene: .
clone size: once
CDR3 protein: CASSSRDRNTEAFF
CDR3 DNA: TGTGCCAGCAGCTCAAGGGACCGAAACACTGAAGCTTTCTTT

V gene: TRBV20-1
J gene: TRBJ2-6
D gene: TRBD1
clone size: .
CDR3 protein: CSARGQSGANVLTF
CDR3 DNA: TGCAGTGCTAGGGGACAGTCTGGGGCCAACGTCCTGACTTTC

V gene: TRBV3-1
J gene: TRBJ2-7
D gene: TRBD2
clone size: few
CDR3 protein: CASSPSGGAYEQYF
CDR3 DNA: TGTGCCAGCAGCCCTAGCGGGGGGGCCTACGAGCAGTACTTC

V gene: TRBV18
J gene: TRBJ2-1
D gene: TRBD1
clone size: .
CDR3 protein: CAGHAGQGIVNEQFF
CDR3 DNA: TGTGCCGGACATGCTGGACAGGGAATTGTGAATGAGCAGTTCTTC

V gene: TRBV6-2/TRBV6-3
J gene: TRBJ1-3
D gene: .
clone size: .
CDR3 protein: CASLSYRNRKTTGTSGNTIYF
CDR3 DNA: TGTGCCAGCCTTTCGTATCGAAACCGAAAGACGACCGGGACCTCTGGAAACACCATATATTTT

V gene: TRBV4-1
J gene: TRBJ2-7
D gene: .
clone size: few
CDR3 protein: CASSHSGGTYEQYF
CDR3 DNA: TGCGCCAGCAGCCATTCCGGAGGGACCTACGAGCAGTACTTC

V gene: TRBV3-1
J gene: TRBJ2-5
D gene: .
clone size: .
CDR3 protein: CASGGRGEGETQYF
CDR3 DNA: TGTGCCAGCGGGGGCAGAGGAGAAGGGGAGACCCAGTACTTC

V gene: TRBV11-2
J gene: TRBJ2-7
D gene: .
clone size: .
CDR3 protein: CASSLEGRPESYEQYF
CDR3 DNA: TGTGCCAGCAGCTTGGAGGGACGGCCCGAATCCTACGAGCAGTACTTC

V gene: TRBV12-3/TRBV12-4
J gene: TRBJ2-1
D gene: .
clone size: .
CDR3 protein: CASSRDISYNEQFF
CDR3 DNA: TGTGCCAGCAGTCGCGACATTTCCTACAATGAGCAGTTCTTC

V gene: TRBV3-1
J gene: TRBJ2-1
D gene: TRBD1
clone size: .
CDR3 protein: CASSQEQGAGPNEQFF
CDR3 DNA: TGTGCCAGCAGCCAAGAACAGGGGGCGGGTCCAAATGAGCAGTTCTTC

V gene: TRBV19
J gene: TRBJ1-2
D gene: .
clone size: .
CDR3 protein: CASSIAQAARYTF
CDR3 DNA: TGTGCCAGTAGTATAGCCCAGGCAGCGCGCTACACCTTC

V gene: TRBV20-1
J gene: TRBJ2-7
D gene: .
clone size: .
CDR3 protein: CSADGELSYEQYF
CDR3 DNA: TGCAGCGCCGACGGGGAGCTCTCCTACGAGCAGTACTTC

V gene: TRBV6-2/TRBV6-3
J gene: TRBJ1-4
D gene: TRBD1
clone size: .
CDR3 protein: CASSYPGGDRINEKLFF
CDR3 DNA: TGTGCCAGCAGTTACCCCGGGGGGGACAGGATTAATGAAAAACTGTTTTTT

V gene: TRBV4-2
J gene: TRBJ2-1
D gene: TRBD2
clone size: .
CDR3 protein: CASSQVGGGSNEQFF
CDR3 DNA: TGTGCCAGCAGCCAAGTAGGCGGGGGAAGCAATGAGCAGTTCTTC